A selection of T cell receptor beta chains follows, all from one sample in a study of blood T cell repertoires in COVID-19. The assay was immunoSEQ multiplex PCR, and TCRdb's table has in-frame clones only and misses some. This sample has around 360,000 clones, with roughly nine tenths found just once. The sequencing sample was made of PBMCs or T cells enriched from blood (not recorded which). The receptors come from a young woman who had recovered from COVID-19. CDR3s include the opening cysteine and the closing phenylalanine or tryptophan. The order of the fields is V gene, clone size, D gene, J gene, CDR3 DNA, CDR3 protein. A D gene is named only where the DNA matches it firmly. Some rows have no size entry. The others give once, few or many, or a class for an expanded clone.

TRBV19	.	.	TRBJ1-2	TGTGCCAGTAGTATAAGTCAGGGGAGCGGCTACACCTTC	CASSISQGSGYTF
TRBV12-3/TRBV12-4	.	.	TRBJ1-4	TGTGCCAGCAATCAGGCATCTAATGAAAAACTGTTTTTT	CASNQASNEKLFF
TRBV7-3	many	.	TRBJ2-1	TGTGCCAGCAGCTTCGGGAGTAACAATGAGCAGTTCTTC	CASSFGSNNEQFF
TRBV5-4	.	.	TRBJ2-1	TGTGCCAGCAGCTTTCGGACTGGAAGCTCCTACAATGAGCAGTTCTTC	CASSFRTGSSYNEQFF
TRBV6-1	few	.	TRBJ1-1	TGTGCCAGCAGTGAAGGTGATATCTGGGGGGAGATTGAAGCTTTCTTT	CASSEGDIWGEIEAFF
TRBV6-5	.	TRBD1	TRBJ1-1	TGTGCCAGCTCCCCGGACAGGGTGGGCACTGAAGCTTTCTTT	CASSPDRVGTEAFF
TRBV27	once	TRBD1	TRBJ1-2	TGTGCCAGCAGTTTGTTGGGACAGGATGGCTACACCTTC	CASSLLGQDGYTF
TRBV13	.	.	TRBJ1-5	TGTGCCAGCAGCTTAGGGCGATATAGCAATCAGCCCCAGCATTTT	CASSLGRYSNQPQHF
TRBV10-2	.	.	TRBJ1-2	TGCGCCAGCAGTGAGCTGAGAGGTCATGGCTACACCTTC	CASSELRGHGYTF
TRBV13	few	TRBD2	TRBJ2-1	TGTGCCAGCAGCTTAGAAAGGGGGGCTAGCGGGAGACTCCGCAATGAGCAGTTCTTC	CASSLERGASGRLRNEQFF
TRBV4-2	.	.	TRBJ1-3	TGTGCCAGCAGCCAGGAAGCATCGGGATCAAGGGTTCGAAACACCATATATTTT	CASSQEASGSRVRNTIYF
TRBV24-1	few	.	TRBJ1-1	TGTGCCACCAGTGACTCCCGGCGGGAGGAAGCTTTCTTT	CATSDSRREEAFF
TRBV5-6	.	TRBD1	TRBJ1-6	TGTGCCAGCAGAAGGACAGGGCATAATTCACCCCTCCACTTT	CASRRTGHNSPLHF
TRBV30	.	.	TRBJ2-2	TGTGCCTGGAGGAGGGAAGGAGCCGGGGAGCTGTTTTTT	CAWRREGAGELFF
TRBV18	.	.	TRBJ1-2	TGTGCCAGCTCACCACCAGCAGGGAAGGGGTATGGCTACACCTTC	CASSPPAGKGYGYTF
TRBV27	.	.	TRBJ1-5	TGTGCCAGCAGTTTGGAGGGGTTATGGAATCAGCCCCAGCATTTT	CASSLEGLWNQPQHF
TRBV27	.	.	TRBJ1-2	TGTGCCAGCAGACCACAGGGACATGGGGGTGGCTACACCTTC	CASRPQGHGGGYTF
TRBV19	once	.	TRBJ1-1	TGTGCCAGTAGTATAGTTAGGAGCAATGAAGCTTTCTTT	CASSIVRSNEAFF
TRBV27	.	.	TRBJ2-7	TGTGCCAGCAGTTTAGGGGGATGGCGGGGCTACAAGCAGTACTTC	CASSLGGWRGYKQYF
TRBV7-9	.	TRBD2	TRBJ2-1	TGTGCCAGCAGCTTAAGCGGCGGGAGGGCCGTAAATGAGCAGTTCTTC	CASSLSGGRAVNEQFF
TRBV2	.	TRBD2	TRBJ2-5	TGTGCCAGCAGTGGGGAGGGAAAGACCCAGTACTTC	CASSGEGKTQYF
TRBV15	few	TRBD1	TRBJ2-1	TGTGCCACCAGCAGAGATCTGGCCAGGGGGTTTGAGGGTGATGAGCAGTTCTTC	CATSRDLARGFEGDEQFF
TRBV5-1	once	.	TRBJ2-2	TGCGCCAGCAGCTTAATTGAGGGGAACACCGGGGAGCTGTTTTTT	CASSLIEGNTGELFF
TRBV5-1	.	TRBD1	TRBJ2-7	TGCGCCAGCAGCCCACATCGGTCCGGGACAGCATTCTACGAGCAGTACTTC	CASSPHRSGTAFYEQYF
TRBV28	.	.	TRBJ2-2	TGTGCCAGCAGTTTAGAGGAACCGGGAGCCGGGGAGCTGTTTTTT	CASSLEEPGAGELFF
TRBV7-2	.	.	TRBJ1-1	TGTGCCAGCAGCTTAGGGTCCGGGTTGAACACTGAAGCTTTCTTT	CASSLGSGLNTEAFF
TRBV6-5	once	TRBD1	TRBJ2-7	TGTGCCAGTGCGGACAGGAACTCCTACGAGCAGTACTTC	CASADRNSYEQYF
TRBV2	.	.	TRBJ1-6	TGTGCCAGCAGTGAGGCAGGGGCAAATTCACCCCTCCACTTT	CASSEAGANSPLHF
TRBV11-2	.	.	TRBJ1-1	TGTGCCAGCACTACAGACCTGAACACTGAAGCTTTCTTT	CASTTDLNTEAFF
TRBV12-3/TRBV12-4	.	.	TRBJ1-1	TGTGCCAGCCGTAGGGGTTGGAGCACTGAAGCTTTCTTT	CASRRGWSTEAFF
TRBV4-1	.	TRBD1	TRBJ1-6	TGCGCCAGCAGCCAAGACAGGGGGACGACACCCCTCCACTTT	CASSQDRGTTPLHF
TRBV5-4	once	.	TRBJ2-1	TGTGCCAGCAGCTTGGTCTCAACTCCCTACAATGAGCAGTTCTTC	CASSLVSTPYNEQFF
TRBV3-1/TRBV3-2	.	TRBD1	TRBJ1-5	TGTGCCAGCAGCCAAGGGGAAGGGGTTGGACAGGGGCTATATAGCAATCAGCCCCAGCATTTT	CASSQGEGVGQGLYSNQPQHF
TRBV29-1	.	TRBD1	TRBJ2-2	TGCAGCGTTGTCGAGACAGGGGGCAAAAGCGGGGAGCTGTTTTTT	CSVVETGGKSGELFF
TRBV7-9	once	TRBD2	TRBJ2-7	TGTGCCAGCAGCTTAGGAAGCGGGAGGGCCTACGAGCAGTACTTC	CASSLGSGRAYEQYF
TRBV28	.	.	TRBJ1-5	TGTGCCAGCGGAAAACTAAACGGGGGTTCAGGGAATCAGCCCCAGCATTTT	CASGKLNGGSGNQPQHF
TRBV7-2	.	.	TRBJ2-3	TGTGCCAGCAGCTTAGTAGCCACCAGCACAGATACGCAGTATTTT	CASSLVATSTDTQYF
TRBV3-1/TRBV3-2	once	TRBD2	TRBJ2-5	TGTGCCAGCAGCCAGCTTCCTAGCGGGGGAGAGACCCAGTACTTC	CASSQLPSGGETQYF
TRBV28	.	.	TRBJ1-5	TGTGCCAGCAGTTTAACTGTTAATCAGCCCCAGCATTTT	CASSLTVNQPQHF
TRBV27	few	TRBD2	TRBJ2-1	TGTGCCAGCAGTTTCAGCGGGAGCCCCAATGAGCAGTTCTTC	CASSFSGSPNEQFF
TRBV2	.	TRBD1	TRBJ2-7	TGTGCCAGCAGTCTAGCTCAGGGGGCCTACGAGCAGTACTTC	CASSLAQGAYEQYF
TRBV11-3	.	TRBD1	TRBJ2-3	TGTGCCAGCAGCTTAAACCGCAGGGGGTACACAGATACGCAGTATTTT	CASSLNRRGYTDTQYF
TRBV2	.	.	TRBJ2-5	TGTGCCAGCACCAGCCTCGGGGAGACCCAGTACTTC	CASTSLGETQYF
TRBV6-5	.	.	TRBJ2-7	TGTGCCAGCACCCGACCAGGGCACTCCTACGAGCAGTACTTC	CASTRPGHSYEQYF